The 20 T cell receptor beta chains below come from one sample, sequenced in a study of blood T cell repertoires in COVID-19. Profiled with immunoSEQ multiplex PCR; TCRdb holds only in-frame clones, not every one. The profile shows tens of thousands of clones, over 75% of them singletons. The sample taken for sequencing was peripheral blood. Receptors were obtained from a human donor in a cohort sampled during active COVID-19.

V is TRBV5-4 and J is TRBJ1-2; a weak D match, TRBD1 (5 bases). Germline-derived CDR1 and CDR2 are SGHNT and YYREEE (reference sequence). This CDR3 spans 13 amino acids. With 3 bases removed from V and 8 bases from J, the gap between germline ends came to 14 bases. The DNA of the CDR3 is TGTGCCAGCAGCTGGGGCCCCTTAGAAGGCTACACCTTC. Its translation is CASSWGPLEGYTF.

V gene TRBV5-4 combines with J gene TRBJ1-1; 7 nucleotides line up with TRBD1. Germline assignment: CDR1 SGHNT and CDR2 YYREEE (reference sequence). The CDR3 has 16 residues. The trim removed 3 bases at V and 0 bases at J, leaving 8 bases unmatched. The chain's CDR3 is CASSSGQQFMNTEAFF. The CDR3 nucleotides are TGTGCCAGCAGCTCGGGACAGCAGTTTATGAACACTGAAGCTTTCTTT.

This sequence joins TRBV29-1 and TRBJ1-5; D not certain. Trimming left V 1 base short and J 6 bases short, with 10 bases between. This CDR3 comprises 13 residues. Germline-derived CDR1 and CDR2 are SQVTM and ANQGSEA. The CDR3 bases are TGCAGCGTTGAAGTGGGAGCCGGTCAGCCCCAGCATTTT. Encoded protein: CSVEVGAGQPQHF.

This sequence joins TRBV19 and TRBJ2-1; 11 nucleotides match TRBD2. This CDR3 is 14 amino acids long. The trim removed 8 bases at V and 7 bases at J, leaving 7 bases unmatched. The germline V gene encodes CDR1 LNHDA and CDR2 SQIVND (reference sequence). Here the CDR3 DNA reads TGTGCCAGTGGCACTAGCGGGAGAGGAAATGAGCAGTTCTTC. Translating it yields CASGTSGRGNEQFF.

The DNA for the CDR3 is TGTGCCAGCAGCTTAACGTTAAAGGATTGGACAGGGGACTACGAGCAGTACTTC. Its protein is CASSLTLKDWTGDYEQYF. The chain is built from TRBV7-3 and TRBJ2-7, with 9 bases identical to TRBD1. The V and J ends lost 0 bases and 3 bases, in that order; junction bases with no gene match: 12. This CDR3 has 18 residues. CDR1 and CDR2 (germline): SGHTA, FQGTGA.

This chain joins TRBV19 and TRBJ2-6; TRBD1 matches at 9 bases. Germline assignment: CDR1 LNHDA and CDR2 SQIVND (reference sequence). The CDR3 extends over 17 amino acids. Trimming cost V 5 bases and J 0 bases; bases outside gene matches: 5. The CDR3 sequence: CASSGGTGFSGANVLTF. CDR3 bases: TGTGCCAGTAGTGGCGGGACAGGGTTCTCTGGGGCCAACGTCCTGACTTTC.

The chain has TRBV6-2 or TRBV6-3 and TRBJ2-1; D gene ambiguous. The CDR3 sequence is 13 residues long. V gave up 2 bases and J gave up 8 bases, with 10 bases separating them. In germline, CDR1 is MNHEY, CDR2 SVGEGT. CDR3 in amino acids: CASSYSRRDEQFF. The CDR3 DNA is TGTGCCAGCAGTTACAGTCGTCGCGATGAGCAGTTCTTC.

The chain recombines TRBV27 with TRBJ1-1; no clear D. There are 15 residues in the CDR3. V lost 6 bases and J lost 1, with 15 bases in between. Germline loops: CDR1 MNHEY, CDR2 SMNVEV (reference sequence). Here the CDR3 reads CASRISDSRNTEAFF. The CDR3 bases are TGTGCCAGCAGAATCTCGGACTCCCGGAACACTGAAGCTTTCTTT.

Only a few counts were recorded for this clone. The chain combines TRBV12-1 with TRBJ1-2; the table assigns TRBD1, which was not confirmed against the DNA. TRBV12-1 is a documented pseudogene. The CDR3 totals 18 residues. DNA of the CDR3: TGTGCCAGCAGCCCAACTGGGACAGGGGTGTCATCTAACTATGGCTACACCTTC. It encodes CASSPTGTGVSSNYGYTF.

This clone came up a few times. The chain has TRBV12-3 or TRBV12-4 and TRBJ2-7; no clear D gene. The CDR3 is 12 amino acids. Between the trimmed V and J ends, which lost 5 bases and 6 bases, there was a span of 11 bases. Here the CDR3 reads CASSPRFGEQYF. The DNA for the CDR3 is TGTGCCAGCAGTCCCCGATTCGGCGAGCAGTACTTC.

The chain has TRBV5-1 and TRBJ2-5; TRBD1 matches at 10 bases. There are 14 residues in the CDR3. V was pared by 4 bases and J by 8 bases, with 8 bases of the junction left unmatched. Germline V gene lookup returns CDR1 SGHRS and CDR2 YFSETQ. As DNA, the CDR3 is TGCGCCAGCAGCCCTCGACAGGGGGCGCGCACCCAGTACTTC. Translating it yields CASSPRQGARTQYF.

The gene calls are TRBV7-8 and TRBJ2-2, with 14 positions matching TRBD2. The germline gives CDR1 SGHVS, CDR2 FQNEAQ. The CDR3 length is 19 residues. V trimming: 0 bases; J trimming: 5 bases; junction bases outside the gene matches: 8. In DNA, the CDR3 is TGTGCCAGCAGCTTAGCCCCAGGGACTAGCGGGAGTCGAACCGGGGAGCTGTTTTTT. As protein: CASSLAPGTSGSRTGELFF.

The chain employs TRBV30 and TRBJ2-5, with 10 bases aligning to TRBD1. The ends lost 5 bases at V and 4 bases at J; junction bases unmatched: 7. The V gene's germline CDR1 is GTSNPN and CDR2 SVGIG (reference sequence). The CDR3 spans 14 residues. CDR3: CAWAHRTGGETQYF. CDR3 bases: TGTGCCTGGGCACACCGGACAGGGGGAGAGACCCAGTACTTC.

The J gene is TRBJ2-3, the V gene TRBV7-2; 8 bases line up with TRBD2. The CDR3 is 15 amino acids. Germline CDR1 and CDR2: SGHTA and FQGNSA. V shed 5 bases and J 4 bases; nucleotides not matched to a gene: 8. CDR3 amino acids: CASSLLAGGPDTQYF. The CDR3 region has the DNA TGTGCCAGCAGCCTCCTAGCGGGCGGGCCAGATACGCAGTATTTT.

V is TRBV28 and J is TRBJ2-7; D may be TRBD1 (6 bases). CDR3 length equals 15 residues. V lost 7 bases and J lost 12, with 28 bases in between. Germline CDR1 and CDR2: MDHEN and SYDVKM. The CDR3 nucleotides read TGTGCCAGCACACACTTAGGAGAGACAGGCCGATTTCCGTACTTC. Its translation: CASTHLGETGRFPYF.

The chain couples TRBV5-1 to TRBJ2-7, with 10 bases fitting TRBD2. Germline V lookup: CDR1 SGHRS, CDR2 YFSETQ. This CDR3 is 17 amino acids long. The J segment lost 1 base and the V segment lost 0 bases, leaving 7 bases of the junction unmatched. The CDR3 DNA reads TGCGCCAGCAGCTTGGCCACTAGCGGGACTATTTCCTACGAGCAGTACTTC. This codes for CASSLATSGTISYEQYF.

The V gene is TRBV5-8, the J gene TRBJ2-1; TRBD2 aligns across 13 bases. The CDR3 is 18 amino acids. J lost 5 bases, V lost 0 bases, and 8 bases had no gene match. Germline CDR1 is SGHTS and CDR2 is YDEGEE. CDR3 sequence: CASSLGTSGRIYHNEQFF. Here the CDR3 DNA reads TGTGCCAGCAGCTTGGGGACTAGCGGGAGAATCTACCACAATGAGCAGTTCTTC.

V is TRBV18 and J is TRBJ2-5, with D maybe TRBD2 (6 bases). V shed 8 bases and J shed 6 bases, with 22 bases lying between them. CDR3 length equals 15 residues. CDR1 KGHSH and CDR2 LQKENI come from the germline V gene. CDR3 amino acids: CASAVSGSLGQTQYF. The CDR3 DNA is TGTGCCAGCGCAGTTAGCGGTTCCCTGGGTCAGACCCAGTACTTC.

Written as DNA, the CDR3 is TGCGCCAGCAGCCAGGATAGGGGGGACAGGGGGCGGAATGGCTACACCTTC. It is translated as CASSQDRGDRGRNGYTF. The chain couples TRBV4-3 to TRBJ1-2, with TRBD1 matching 12 bases. Per the germline V gene, CDR1 is LGHNA and CDR2 is YSLEER. There are 17 residues in the CDR3. V lost 3 bases, J lost 6 bases, and 11 bases stayed unmatched.

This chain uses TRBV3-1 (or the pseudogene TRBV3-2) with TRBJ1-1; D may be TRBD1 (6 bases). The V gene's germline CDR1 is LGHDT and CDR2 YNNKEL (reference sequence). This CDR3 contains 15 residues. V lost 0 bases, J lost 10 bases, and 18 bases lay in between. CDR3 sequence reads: CASSQEGTRGGLAFF. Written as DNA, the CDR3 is TGTGCCAGCAGCCAAGAGGGGACGAGGGGGGGCTTAGCTTTCTTT.